The rows below give T cell receptor beta chains drawn from one sample of a study of T cell repertoires in cytomegalovirus infection. Their antigens remain unidentified. One entry per CDR3 protein, called by TCRdb with MiXCR from the reads. In the table there are about 830,000 distinct CDR3 sequences, over 25% of which are singletons. The material was cultured CD8+ T cells from PBMCs, obtained from culture after CMV antigen stimulation. These receptors were obtained from a human donor in good health (CMV status not recorded). Some clones in this sample may be carry-over from other donors' samples. Both conserved end residues are part of each CDR3. Fields, in order: CDR3 DNA, CDR3 protein, clone size, V gene, J gene, D gene. The D gene is left open where the match is weak. The listing skips clone size in some rows; elsewhere it reads once, few, many or a size class.

DNA: TGCGCCAGCAGCCAAGATCCGCGGCGTAGCTCCTACAATGAGCAGTTCTTC
CDR3: CASSQDPRRSSYNEQFF
size: -
V: TRBV4-3
J: TRBJ2-1
D: -

DNA: TGTGCCAGCAGCCCCCTCCACAGGGGAACTAATGAAAAACTGTTTTTT
CDR3: CASSPLHRGTNEKLFF
size: few
V: TRBV7-9
J: TRBJ1-4
D: TRBD1

DNA: TGTGCCAGCAGCCACCGACAGGGGCTAGCCAAAAACATTCAGTACTTC
CDR3: CASSHRQGLAKNIQYF
size: -
V: TRBV7-8
J: TRBJ2-4
D: TRBD1

DNA: TGTGCCAGCAGCTTGAGGGGGGGGACCTACACCGGGGAGCTGTTTTTT
CDR3: CASSLRGGTYTGELFF
size: -
V: TRBV7-2
J: TRBJ2-2
D: -

DNA: TGTGCCAGCAGCTTAGGGGAGAGAACTGAAGCTTTCTTT
CDR3: CASSLGERTEAFF
size: -
V: TRBV7-6
J: TRBJ1-1
D: -

DNA: TGTGCCAGCAGCCAAGGAGACGGCGAGTCGTGGCCCCTCCACTTT
CDR3: CASSQGDGESWPLHF
size: few
V: TRBV3-1
J: TRBJ1-6
D: -

DNA: TGCGCCAGCAGCCAAGATCTCCAGGGGGTGAGCACTGAAGCTTTCTTT
CDR3: CASSQDLQGVSTEAFF
size: many
V: TRBV4-3
J: TRBJ1-1
D: TRBD1

DNA: TGTGCCAGCAGTTTAGCTACTACCCCGGAAGAGACCCAGTACTTC
CDR3: CASSLATTPEETQYF
size: -
V: TRBV12-3/TRBV12-4
J: TRBJ2-5
D: -

DNA: TGTGCCAGCAGTCGAACACCAGGGAGTTTCATCTACGAGCAGTACTTC
CDR3: CASSRTPGSFIYEQYF
size: -
V: TRBV6-5
J: TRBJ2-7
D: -

DNA: TGTGCCAGCTCGGGGACGGGCTCTGAGGAGCAGTACTTC
CDR3: CASSGTGSEEQYF
size: few
V: TRBV7-6
J: TRBJ2-7
D: -

DNA: TGTGCCAGCAGCTTAGAACTAGCGGGGGCGAACACCGGGGAGCTGTTTTTT
CDR3: CASSLELAGANTGELFF
size: many
V: TRBV7-6
J: TRBJ2-2
D: TRBD2

DNA: TGTGCCAGCAGATCCGGAGGAAACGAGCAGTACTTC
CDR3: CASRSGGNEQYF
size: once
V: TRBV27
J: TRBJ2-7
D: -

DNA: TGTGCCAGCAGCGTCGGTAGCGGGGGAGGAGATACGCAGTATTTT
CDR3: CASSVGSGGGDTQYF
size: -
V: TRBV9
J: TRBJ2-3
D: TRBD2

DNA: TGTGCCAGTAGATTGAACACCGGGGAGCTGTTTTTT
CDR3: CASRLNTGELFF
size: -
V: TRBV19
J: TRBJ2-2
D: -

DNA: TGTGCCAGCAGACCCAGGGGGCACGATCAGCCCCAGCATTTT
CDR3: CASRPRGHDQPQHF
size: -
V: TRBV12-3/TRBV12-4
J: TRBJ1-5
D: TRBD1

DNA: TGTGCCAGCAGCCCGGGGGGTTCTTACCCGGGCGAGCAGTACTTC
CDR3: CASSPGGSYPGEQYF
size: many
V: TRBV7-9
J: TRBJ2-7
D: TRBD2

DNA: TGTGCCAGTACCACACAGGGGGAAAGCGGTTCGCGGGGCTACACCTTC
CDR3: CASTTQGESGSRGYTF
size: -
V: TRBV19
J: TRBJ1-2
D: TRBD1

DNA: TGTGCCAGCAGCTCTAGGGATGGCTACACCTTC
CDR3: CASSSRDGYTF
size: many
V: TRBV9
J: TRBJ1-2
D: -

DNA: TGTGCCAGCAGCTTTATCGTCAACCTCGACAGAACTGAAGCTTTCTTT
CDR3: CASSFIVNLDRTEAFF
size: many
V: TRBV7-9
J: TRBJ1-1
D: -

DNA: TGTGCCAGCAGCTTACCGGGATCCGAAAAACTGTTTTTT
CDR3: CASSLPGSEKLFF
size: many
V: TRBV7-8
J: TRBJ1-4
D: -

DNA: TGTGCCAGCAGAGGTGCGGACAGGGTAGCAGATACGCAGTATTTT
CDR3: CASRGADRVADTQYF
size: few
V: TRBV7-9
J: TRBJ2-3
D: TRBD1

DNA: TGTGCCAGTAGTGCCCGGGACGGAACCTATGGCTACACCTTC
CDR3: CASSARDGTYGYTF
size: many
V: TRBV19
J: TRBJ1-2
D: -

DNA: TGTGCCAGCAGTGAATGGGTGAACGGCAATCAGCCCCAGCATTTT
CDR3: CASSEWVNGNQPQHF
size: few
V: TRBV6-1
J: TRBJ1-5
D: -

DNA: TGTGCCAGCAGCTTAGTCCAGGGCTCCTATAATTCACCCCTCCACTTT
CDR3: CASSLVQGSYNSPLHF
size: -
V: TRBV7-9
J: TRBJ1-6
D: -

DNA: TGTGCCAGCAATCGACTAGTGCCGGGGGGCACAGATACGCAGTATTTT
CDR3: CASNRLVPGGTDTQYF
size: -
V: TRBV2
J: TRBJ2-3
D: -

DNA: TGTGCCAGCAGTTTAAGGCGGGACTATACCACAGATACGCAGTATTTT
CDR3: CASSLRRDYTTDTQYF
size: -
V: TRBV28
J: TRBJ2-3
D: TRBD2

DNA: TGTGCCAGTAGTATCACCAAGGGGGGCCAAGAGACCCAGTACTTC
CDR3: CASSITKGGQETQYF
size: -
V: TRBV19
J: TRBJ2-5
D: -

DNA: TGCAGTGCTAGAGAACAGGGCCTGATCTCTGGAAACACCATATATTTT
CDR3: CSAREQGLISGNTIYF
size: few
V: TRBV20-1
J: TRBJ1-3
D: -

DNA: TGTGCCAGCAGTCCCCTGGGGGGTATCTCAGGGAACACTGAAGCTTTCTTT
CDR3: CASSPLGGISGNTEAFF
size: -
V: TRBV27
J: TRBJ1-1
D: -

DNA: TGTGCCAGCAGCTTTATTAGCGGGGGTGAAAATGAGCAGTTCTTC
CDR3: CASSFISGGENEQFF
size: -
V: TRBV7-6
J: TRBJ2-1
D: TRBD2

DNA: TGTGCCAGCAGCTTCGGACAGGGGGCTTATCAGCCCCAGCATTTT
CDR3: CASSFGQGAYQPQHF
size: -
V: TRBV13
J: TRBJ1-5
D: TRBD1

DNA: TGTGCCAGCAGCTTGGGTCCCTTTGGGGGATTGAATGAGCAGTTCTTC
CDR3: CASSLGPFGGLNEQFF
size: few
V: TRBV5-5
J: TRBJ2-1
D: -

DNA: TGTGCCAGCAGAACCGGGGCCAACGTCCTGACTTTC
CDR3: CASRTGANVLTF
size: many
V: TRBV12-3/TRBV12-4
J: TRBJ2-6
D: -

DNA: TGTGCCAGCAGTTACATGACAGGGGGAACTGAAGCTTTCTTT
CDR3: CASSYMTGGTEAFF
size: -
V: TRBV6-5
J: TRBJ1-1
D: TRBD1

DNA: TGTGCCAGCAGTGACGGTGGCAGGGAGTTTCGGGGCCTCCACTTT
CDR3: CASSDGGREFRGLHF
size: -
V: TRBV2
J: TRBJ1-6
D: -

DNA: TGTGCCAGTAGACTCCAGGGGAGCAATCAGCCCCAGCATTTT
CDR3: CASRLQGSNQPQHF
size: -
V: TRBV27
J: TRBJ1-5
D: -

DNA: TGTGCCAGCAGCTCACCGGGAGGTTCACCCCTCCACTTT
CDR3: CASSSPGGSPLHF
size: -
V: TRBV7-9
J: TRBJ1-6
D: -

DNA: TGTGCCAGCAGTTACTCGTCCAATGTAGGGTTATTATCCTACAATGAGCAGTTCTTC
CDR3: CASSYSSNVGLLSYNEQFF
size: -
V: TRBV6-5
J: TRBJ2-1
D: -

DNA: TGTGCCACCGAAGGGACAGGGGGCCCAAATGAGCAGTTCTTC
CDR3: CATEGTGGPNEQFF
size: few
V: TRBV15
J: TRBJ2-1
D: TRBD1

DNA: TGCGCCAGCAGCCACCCCAAAATATCAACAGGGAGCGGGGAGACCCAGTACTTC
CDR3: CASSHPKISTGSGETQYF
size: few
V: TRBV4-1
J: TRBJ2-5
D: -

DNA: TGTGCCAGCAGTTACGGGTCTCGGACAGATACGCAGTATTTT
CDR3: CASSYGSRTDTQYF
size: -
V: TRBV6-6
J: TRBJ2-3
D: -

DNA: TGTGCCAGCAGCTACCCACTAGGCACAGTTTCTACCGGGGAGCTGTTTTTT
CDR3: CASSYPLGTVSTGELFF
size: -
V: TRBV7-3
J: TRBJ2-2
D: -

DNA: TGTGCCAGTAGTCCGACAGGGAGGGACGCTGAAGCTTTCTTT
CDR3: CASSPTGRDAEAFF
size: -
V: TRBV19
J: TRBJ1-1
D: TRBD1

DNA: TGTGCCAGCAGTTTCCGGGACAGGGGTATCTCCTACGAGCAGTACTTC
CDR3: CASSFRDRGISYEQYF
size: -
V: TRBV28
J: TRBJ2-7
D: TRBD1

DNA: TGTGCCACCAGTGACCCCCCTCCTAGCGGGAGCAATGAGCAGTTCTTC
CDR3: CATSDPPPSGSNEQFF
size: -
V: TRBV24-1
J: TRBJ2-1
D: TRBD2

DNA: TGTGCCAGCAGCGGACTGGGAGACTATGAGCAGTTCTTC
CDR3: CASSGLGDYEQFF
size: many
V: TRBV7-2
J: TRBJ2-1
D: -

DNA: TGCAGTGCTAGAAGGACAGGCACCGGGGACACTGAAGCTTTCTTT
CDR3: CSARRTGTGDTEAFF
size: -
V: TRBV20-1
J: TRBJ1-1
D: TRBD1

DNA: TGTGCCAGCAGCTTAGGACATCTGAATGACCCCCTCCACTTT
CDR3: CASSLGHLNDPLHF
size: -
V: TRBV11-1
J: TRBJ1-6
D: -

DNA: TGTGCCAGCAGCGGGGAGGGCACCAATCAGCCCCAGCATTTT
CDR3: CASSGEGTNQPQHF
size: few
V: TRBV7-9
J: TRBJ1-5
D: -

DNA: TGTGCCACCAGTGACTGGGACACCAATCAGCCCCAGCATTTT
CDR3: CATSDWDTNQPQHF
size: -
V: TRBV24-1
J: TRBJ1-5
D: -

DNA: TGTGCCACCAGTGATTATCGGGGAGAGCAGTTCTTC
CDR3: CATSDYRGEQFF
size: many
V: TRBV24-1
J: TRBJ2-1
D: -